This entry lists 28 T cell receptor beta chains sequenced from one sample in a study of blood T cell repertoires in COVID-19 (dated by TCRdb to about 2020). Receptor libraries were prepared by the immunoSEQ multiplex PCR assay. TCRdb re-hosts the immuneACCESS table, in-frame sequences only. Its copies lack some clones; in the studies checked, an unresolved V gene accounts for under half of them, and the cause for the rest is not known. This sample lists about 430,000 clones; 70% to 90% were detected once. Around 0.92% of the sample belongs to the ten largest clones. Input material: peripheral blood. These TCRs come from a man younger than 30 with COVID-19, enrolled during active disease.

This chain uses TRBV5-6 with TRBJ1-2, with 7 bases that match TRBD1. The CDR3 contains 16 residues. Germline loops: CDR1 SGHDT, CDR2 YYEEEE. V dropped 4 bases and J dropped 4; count of bases not matched to a gene: 13. The CDR3 region is CASSPYIGQDLYGYTF. The CDR3 DNA sequence: TGTGCCAGCAGCCCCTATATAGGACAGGACCTCTATGGCTACACCTTC. Combining the CDR3 with reference TRBV5-6 and TRBJ1-2 gives the whole variable domain DAGVTQSPTHLIKTRGQQVTLRCSPKSGHDTVSWYQQALGQGPQFIFQYYEEEERQRGNFPDRFSGHQFPNYSSELNVNALLLGDSALYLCASSPYIGQDLYGYTFGSGTRLTVV.

The rearrangement links TRBV11-2 to TRBJ2-5; TRBD1 is a possible D gene (5 bases). This CDR3 contains 12 residues. Germline CDR1 and CDR2: SGHAT and FQNNGV. The V gene lost 5 bases and the J gene lost 5 bases, with 9 bases spanning the gap. CDR3 nucleotides: TGTGCCAGCAGCAAACCAGGGGAGACCCAGTACTTC. This codes for CASSKPGETQYF.

This clone has a single count. V gene TRBV5-1 combines with J gene TRBJ1-1; D unclear. V shed 5 bases and J shed 1 base, with 15 bases lying between them. Per germline, CDR1 SGHRS and CDR2 YFSETQ. This CDR3 is 15 amino acids long. CDR3 loop: CASRPVWPENTEAFF. Written as DNA, the CDR3 is TGCGCCAGCAGACCTGTTTGGCCAGAGAACACTGAAGCTTTCTTT.

This clone showed up just once. The chain carries TRBV5-1 and TRBJ2-3; D may be TRBD2 (7 bases). Germline CDR1 is SGHRS and CDR2 is YFSETQ. The CDR3 spans 17 residues. The germline V and J ends were trimmed by 1 base and 4 bases, with 19 bases remaining between them. CDR3 amino acids: CASSLWVAGGGADTQYF. The CDR3 DNA is TGCGCCAGCAGCTTGTGGGTCGCAGGCGGGGGCGCAGATACGCAGTATTTT.

The J gene is TRBJ2-7, the V gene TRBV13; perhaps TRBD2 as D (5 bases). The germline V gene has CDR1 PRHDT and CDR2 FYEKMQ (reference sequence). Deletions cut 0 bases from V and 0 bases from J, with 12 bases between. The length of the CDR3 is 16 residues. The CDR3 coding sequence is TGTGCCAGCAGCTTAGGCCGGACTCTCGACTCCTACGAGCAGTACTTC. Translated, it gives CASSLGRTLDSYEQYF.

The count of this clone is one. The chain has TRBV5-4 and TRBJ1-6, with D perhaps matching TRBD1 (5 bases). CDR1 is SGHNT and CDR2 is YYREEE in the germline V gene (reference sequence). V gave up 0 bases and J gave up 5 bases, with 9 bases separating them. This CDR3 is built from 15 residues. Here the CDR3 reads CASSLEGLNNSPLHF. The CDR3 DNA sequence: TGTGCCAGCAGCTTGGAGGGACTGAATAATTCACCCCTCCACTTT.

The chain uses TRBV6-2 or TRBV6-3 and TRBJ2-5, with D perhaps matching TRBD2 (6 bases). This CDR3 contains 14 residues. Trimming pared 4 bases from V and 5 bases from J, leaving 14 bases between. Germline values: CDR1 MNHEY, CDR2 SVGEGT. CDR3 residues: CASSLGTTSETQYF. Here the CDR3 DNA reads TGTGCCAGCAGTTTAGGGACGACTAGTGAGACCCAGTACTTC.

This clone was seen a single time. The chain recombines TRBV29-1 with TRBJ1-1, with D possibly TRBD1 on 5 matching bases. With 4 bases removed from V and 5 bases from J, the gap between germline ends came to 11 bases. The V gene's germline CDR1 is SQVTM and CDR2 ANQGSEA. The CDR3 has 12 residues. In DNA, the CDR3 is TGCAGCGTTGCAGGGCTCGGGACTGAAGCTTTCTTT. This gives the protein CSVAGLGTEAFF.

The chain couples TRBV7-9 to TRBJ1-3; tentatively, D is TRBD1 (6 bases). This CDR3 is built from 14 residues. CDR1 is SEHNR and CDR2 is FQNEAQ in the germline V gene (reference sequence). Trimming cost V 5 bases and J 5 bases, with 13 bases left between them. The CDR3 DNA is TGTGCCAGCAGCCTTGGGGGGGCGAGAAACACCATATATTTT. It is translated as CASSLGGARNTIYF.

The chain uses TRBV19 and TRBJ1-5; D gene uncertain. The CDR3 has 15 amino acids. V was pared by 3 bases and J by 0 bases, with 9 bases between. The V gene's germline CDR1 is LNHDA and CDR2 SQIVND (reference sequence). This CDR3 reads CASSIAGDSNQPQHF. CDR3 nucleotide sequence: TGTGCCAGTAGTATCGCCGGGGATAGCAATCAGCCCCAGCATTTT.

This chain links TRBV7-3 with TRBJ2-7; maybe TRBD1 (5 bases). The CDR3 sequence is 13 residues long. V dropped 3 bases and J dropped 3 bases, with 9 bases sitting between them. Germline CDR1 reads SGHTA; CDR2 reads FQGTGA. The CDR3 DNA is TGTGCCAGCAGCTTGGGGCTATACTACGAGCAGTACTTC. As protein: CASSLGLYYEQYF. Variable domain in full (rest from reference TRBV7-3 and TRBJ2-7): GAGVSQTPSNKVTEKGKYVELRCDPISGHTALYWYRQSLGQGPEFLIYFQGTGAADDSGLPNDRFFAVRPEGSVSTLKIQRTERGDSAVYLCASSLGLYYEQYFGPGTRLTVT.

The genes are TRBV4-1 and TRBJ2-7; 8 bases agree with TRBD1. The length of the CDR3 is 16 residues. Germline V CDR1 and CDR2: MGHRA, YSYEKL. V shed 0 bases, J shed 5 bases, and the junction held 9 bases outside the gene matches. In nucleotides, the CDR3 is TGCGCCAGCAGCCAAGATCGGGGACAGGAATTCGACGAGCAGTACTTC. Translation: CASSQDRGQEFDEQYF.

V and J are TRBV14 and TRBJ2-7; 8 bases match TRBD2. Unmatched junction bases numbered 6, after V lost 5 bases and J lost 0 bases. Germline CDR1 reads SGHDN; CDR2 reads FVKESK. The CDR3 extends over 15 amino acids. The CDR3 protein is CASSILAGSSYEQYF. The DNA for the CDR3 is TGTGCCAGCAGCATTTTAGCGGGGAGCTCCTACGAGCAGTACTTC.

CDR3 protein: CASSEAHRDRGFSPLHF. Here the CDR3 DNA reads TGTGCCAGCAGTGAAGCCCACCGGGACAGGGGATTTTCACCCCTCCACTTT. This rearrangement joins TRBV6-1 to TRBJ1-6; 10 bases agree with TRBD1. The CDR3 runs to 17 residues. V was clipped by 0 bases and J by 9 bases; unmatched bases: 8. Looked up from germline, CDR1 is MNHNS and CDR2 is SASEGT.

The CDR3 loop is CASSSSQISPLHF. CDR3 DNA sequence: TGTGCCAGCAGTTCAAGTCAGATTTCACCCCTCCACTTT. The rearrangement uses TRBV12-3 or TRBV12-4 and TRBJ1-6, with D unresolved. The CDR3 totals 13 residues. V lost 4 bases and J lost 9, with 10 bases in between.

This chain links TRBV27 with TRBJ2-1, with 10 bases lining up with TRBD2. With 4 bases clipped from V and 6 bases from J, the junction kept 6 bases outside the gene matches. Germline V CDR1 and CDR2: MNHEY, SMNVEV (reference sequence). CDR3 length equals 15 residues. The CDR3: CASSSLAGVSNEQFF. In nucleotides, the CDR3 is TGTGCCAGCAGTTCCCTAGCGGGAGTGAGCAATGAGCAGTTCTTC.

This sequence joins TRBV6-6 and TRBJ1-2, with D unclear. The CDR3 sequence is 16 residues long. CDR1 MNHNY and CDR2 SVGAGI come from the germline V gene (reference sequence). The germline V and J ends were trimmed by 6 bases and 6 bases, with 23 bases remaining between them. Here the CDR3 reads CASSNKGGIIHHGYTF. The CDR3 nucleotides are TGTGCCAGCAGCAACAAGGGAGGGATTATACATCATGGCTACACCTTC.

This chain uses TRBV19 with TRBJ2-1; 9 positions agree with TRBD2. CDR1 is LNHDA, CDR2 SQIVND, per germline (reference sequence). This CDR3 contains 17 residues. V dropped 3 bases and J dropped 7; count of bases not matched to a gene: 13. The CDR3 is CASSILVLAGEGNEQFF. The DNA for the CDR3 is TGTGCCAGTAGTATTCTCGTACTAGCGGGCGAAGGGAATGAGCAGTTCTTC.

The chain has TRBV28 and TRBJ2-7, with 9 bases identical to TRBD2. Germline CDR1 is MDHEN and CDR2 is SYDVKM. Unmatched junction bases numbered 6, after V lost 3 bases and J lost 6 bases. The CDR3 length is 14 residues. The CDR3 sequence is CASSFGGRATEQYF. The CDR3 region has the DNA TGTGCCAGCAGTTTCGGCGGGAGGGCCACCGAGCAGTACTTC.

The chain couples TRBV27 to TRBJ1-4, with a tentative D call TRBD1 (5 bases). The CDR3 contains 15 residues. V was shortened by 3 bases and J by 9 bases, with 17 bases between the two germline ends. Germline V gene sequence: CDR1 MNHEY, CDR2 SMNVEV (reference sequence). CDR3 coding DNA: TGTGCCAGCAGTTTCCTCGGGGGGGGAAATCAAAAACTGTTTTTT. Its translation: CASSFLGGGNQKLFF.

The genes are TRBV24-1 and TRBJ2-7, with 7 bases that match TRBD1. V dropped 2 bases and J dropped 3; count of bases not matched to a gene: 6. Germline V lookup: CDR1 KGHDR, CDR2 SFDVKD. The CDR3 covers 15 residues. The CDR3 loop reads CATSDSGTVGYEQYF. The CDR3 DNA is TGTGCCACCAGTGATTCGGGGACAGTGGGCTACGAGCAGTACTTC.

The rearrangement uses TRBV5-1 and TRBJ2-7; 9 bases agree with TRBD2. V shed 3 bases and J 6 bases; nucleotides not matched to a gene: 10. The CDR3 runs to 15 residues. Per the germline V gene, CDR1 is SGHRS and CDR2 is YFSETQ. CDR3 protein: CASSWEGLAKTEQYF. CDR3 sequence (DNA): TGCGCCAGCAGCTGGGAGGGACTAGCAAAGACCGAGCAGTACTTC.

V and J are TRBV18 and TRBJ2-1, with 13 bases aligning to TRBD2. V shed 10 bases and J 4 bases; nucleotides not matched to a gene: 4. This CDR3 has 14 residues. The germline V gene has CDR1 KGHSH and CDR2 LQKENI. The DNA for the CDR3 is TGTGCCACTACGACTAGCGGGGGGTACAATGAGCAGTTCTTC. This sequence encodes CATTTSGGYNEQFF.

V is TRBV10-3 and J is TRBJ1-5; D gene ambiguous. V was trimmed by 3 bases and J by 8 bases, leaving 8 bases between them. Per the germline V gene, CDR1 is ENHRY and CDR2 is SYGVKD. The CDR3 runs 12 residues. The CDR3 nucleotides read TGTGCCATCAGTGACCCCCCCGAGCCCCAGCATTTT. Translation gives CAISDPPEPQHF.

With respect to this clone: Other DNA variants within this sample encode the same CDR3. The genes are TRBV6-5 and TRBJ1-5; 9 bases are shared with TRBD1. CDR1 MNHEY and CDR2 SVGAGI come from the germline V gene. J lost 5 bases, V lost 5 bases, and 1 base had no gene match. The CDR3 has 13 amino acids. This CDR3 reads CASSRQGDQPQHF. The CDR3 nucleotides are TGTGCCAGCAGTAGACAGGGGGATCAGCCCCAGCATTTT.

This clone was found once. V usage is TRBV5-6 and J usage is TRBJ2-5; 9 nucleotides agree with TRBD2. The V segment lost 1 base and the J segment 4 bases; nucleotides outside the gene matches: 5. The CDR3 loop spans 15 amino acids. The germline gives CDR1 SGHDT, CDR2 YYEEEE. CDR3 residues: CASSLYAGGAETQYF. The CDR3 coding sequence is TGTGCCAGCAGCTTGTACGCGGGAGGGGCAGAGACCCAGTACTTC.

The chain recombines TRBV5-1 with TRBJ1-2; D remains ambiguous. Germline CDR1 is SGHRS and CDR2 is YFSETQ. Trimming pared 4 bases from V and 2 bases from J, leaving 6 bases between. This CDR3 has 12 residues. The CDR3 spells CASSRTNYGYTF. CDR3 DNA sequence: TGCGCCAGCAGCCGCACAAACTATGGCTACACCTTC.

V usage is TRBV30 and J usage is TRBJ1-2, with 7 nucleotides matching TRBD1. The ends lost 4 bases at V and 8 bases at J; junction bases unmatched: 7. Germline CDR1 is GTSNPN and CDR2 is SVGIG (reference sequence). The CDR3 contains 12 residues. The CDR3: CAWNKGAGGYTF. The CDR3 DNA sequence: TGTGCCTGGAACAAGGGGGCGGGGGGCTACACCTTC.